Listed below are T cell receptor beta chains from one sample, sequenced in a study of control samples from healthy donors and cancer patients. Method: immunoSEQ multiplex PCR; TCRdb's copy keeps in-frame clones and lacks some. The table lists more than 150,000 clones, 85% to 95% of them singletons. The sequenced sample consisted of blood. All receptors come from a man aged 18-30 years in good health. Both conserved end residues are part of each CDR3. The order of the fields is J gene, V gene, D gene, clone size, CDR3 DNA, CDR3 protein. D genes are given only for firm matches. The size entry is marked missing in some rows and otherwise reads once, few, many or a size class.

j_gene: TRBJ2-7
v_gene: TRBV5-1
d_gene: .
abundance: .
CDR3nt: TGCGCCAGCAGCTTGTGGTCAGGGTACGAGCAGTACTTC
CDR3aa: CASSLWSGYEQYF

j_gene: TRBJ2-1
v_gene: TRBV12-3/TRBV12-4
d_gene: .
abundance: .
CDR3nt: TGTGCCAGCAGCCCTCACAATGAGCAGTTCTTC
CDR3aa: CASSPHNEQFF

j_gene: TRBJ2-1
v_gene: TRBV27
d_gene: .
abundance: .
CDR3nt: TGTGCCAGCAGTTTCGTTCCAGGCGGGGAGCAGTTCTTC
CDR3aa: CASSFVPGGEQFF

j_gene: TRBJ2-1
v_gene: TRBV19
d_gene: TRBD2
abundance: .
CDR3nt: TGTGCCAGTAGTATATTATTAGGGCGGGGGAATACCTACAATGAGCAGTTCTTC
CDR3aa: CASSILLGRGNTYNEQFF

j_gene: TRBJ2-3
v_gene: TRBV30
d_gene: TRBD2
abundance: .
CDR3nt: TGTGCCTGGAGCCCAGCGGGGGGGAGAACGCAGTATTTT
CDR3aa: CAWSPAGGRTQYF

j_gene: TRBJ2-7
v_gene: TRBV28
d_gene: TRBD2
abundance: .
CDR3nt: TGTGCCAGCAGTTTTCTTGGGGGGGCCTACGAGCAGTACTTC
CDR3aa: CASSFLGGAYEQYF

j_gene: TRBJ1-3
v_gene: TRBV18
d_gene: .
abundance: .
CDR3nt: TGTGCCAGCTCACCACGGAACAGGGAATCTGGAAACACCATATATTTT
CDR3aa: CASSPRNRESGNTIYF

j_gene: TRBJ1-3
v_gene: TRBV18
d_gene: .
abundance: .
CDR3nt: TGTGCCAGCTCACCACCCGCCAGGGCTGGAAACACCATATATTTT
CDR3aa: CASSPPARAGNTIYF

j_gene: TRBJ2-1
v_gene: TRBV5-4
d_gene: TRBD2
abundance: .
CDR3nt: TGTGCCAGCAGCCGGGGGGGCGGGGGGGCGAATGAGCAGTTCTTC
CDR3aa: CASSRGGGGANEQFF

j_gene: TRBJ2-6
v_gene: TRBV6-2/TRBV6-3
d_gene: TRBD2
abundance: .
CDR3nt: TGTGCCAGCAGTGCCTCGGGGGGATCTGGGGCCAACGTCCTGACTTTC
CDR3aa: CASSASGGSGANVLTF

j_gene: TRBJ1-5
v_gene: TRBV19
d_gene: .
abundance: .
CDR3nt: TGTGCCAGTAGTGGGGTTTATAGCAATCAGCCCCAGCATTTT
CDR3aa: CASSGVYSNQPQHF

j_gene: TRBJ2-2
v_gene: TRBV6-1
d_gene: .
abundance: .
CDR3nt: TGTGCCAGCAGTGCCTACGGGGCTATTCAACCCGGGGAGCTGTTTTTT
CDR3aa: CASSAYGAIQPGELFF

j_gene: TRBJ2-7
v_gene: TRBV7-9
d_gene: TRBD1
abundance: .
CDR3nt: TGTGCCAGCAGCTTTGGACAGGGGGTATCCTACGAGCAGTACTTC
CDR3aa: CASSFGQGVSYEQYF

j_gene: TRBJ1-1
v_gene: TRBV7-9
d_gene: .
abundance: .
CDR3nt: TGTGCCAGCAGCTTAGGATCACGAGCTTTCTTT
CDR3aa: CASSLGSRAFF

j_gene: TRBJ2-4
v_gene: TRBV6-1
d_gene: .
abundance: .
CDR3nt: TGTGCCAGCAGTGAAGGGGGGGGCCCAAACATTCAGTACTTC
CDR3aa: CASSEGGGPNIQYF

j_gene: TRBJ2-3
v_gene: TRBV7-9
d_gene: .
abundance: .
CDR3nt: TGTGCCAGCAGCAGCCCCGGCGGGGGCACAGATACGCAGTATTTT
CDR3aa: CASSSPGGGTDTQYF

j_gene: TRBJ2-2
v_gene: TRBV7-9
d_gene: TRBD1
abundance: .
CDR3nt: TGTGCCAGCAGCCTTGGACAGGGGGCCAACACCGGGGAGCTGTTTTTT
CDR3aa: CASSLGQGANTGELFF

j_gene: TRBJ2-3
v_gene: TRBV12-3/TRBV12-4
d_gene: .
abundance: .
CDR3nt: TGTGCCAGCAGTCTCCGACACACAGATACGCAGTATTTT
CDR3aa: CASSLRHTDTQYF

j_gene: TRBJ2-7
v_gene: TRBV11-2
d_gene: .
abundance: .
CDR3nt: TGTGCCAGCAGCTTAAATTCCCCCTACGAGCAGTACTTC
CDR3aa: CASSLNSPYEQYF

j_gene: TRBJ1-4
v_gene: TRBV30
d_gene: .
abundance: .
CDR3nt: TGTGCCTGGAGTGTATCCCGCCGAGGAATTAATGAAAAACTGTTTTTT
CDR3aa: CAWSVSRRGINEKLFF

j_gene: TRBJ2-4
v_gene: TRBV9
d_gene: TRBD1
abundance: .
CDR3nt: TGTGCCAGCAGCGTAGGTCGCGAAGGGACAGGGGGCAAAAACATTCAGTACTTC
CDR3aa: CASSVGREGTGGKNIQYF

j_gene: TRBJ2-3
v_gene: TRBV10-1
d_gene: .
abundance: .
CDR3nt: TGCGCCAGCAGTACAGGGACGTCAGATACGCAGTATTTT
CDR3aa: CASSTGTSDTQYF

j_gene: TRBJ2-3
v_gene: TRBV2
d_gene: TRBD2
abundance: .
CDR3nt: TGTGCCAGCAACATTCTAGCGGGGGGGGCAGATACGCAGTATTTT
CDR3aa: CASNILAGGADTQYF

j_gene: TRBJ2-7
v_gene: TRBV19
d_gene: .
abundance: .
CDR3nt: TGTGCCAGTAGCCTCGGGACGGCTGCCTACGAGCAGTACTTC
CDR3aa: CASSLGTAAYEQYF

j_gene: TRBJ2-7
v_gene: TRBV25-1
d_gene: TRBD1
abundance: .
CDR3nt: TGTGCCAGCAACAAGGGACAGGGAGGAGGGCAGTACTTC
CDR3aa: CASNKGQGGGQYF

j_gene: TRBJ1-5
v_gene: TRBV18
d_gene: TRBD1
abundance: .
CDR3nt: TGTGCCAGCTCACTAACTCAGGGGGCAGGGGAGCCCCAGCATTTT
CDR3aa: CASSLTQGAGEPQHF

j_gene: TRBJ2-7
v_gene: TRBV18
d_gene: TRBD1
abundance: .
CDR3nt: TGTGCCAGCTCACCACAACATTCGACAGGGTCTCCCTACGAGCAGTACTTC
CDR3aa: CASSPQHSTGSPYEQYF

j_gene: TRBJ2-3
v_gene: TRBV7-8
d_gene: TRBD1
abundance: .
CDR3nt: TGTGCCAGCAGCTTACTAGGGGGCAGCACAGATACGCAGTATTTT
CDR3aa: CASSLLGGSTDTQYF

j_gene: TRBJ1-5
v_gene: TRBV10-3
d_gene: .
abundance: .
CDR3nt: TGTGCCATCAGTGACGGGAATCAGCCCCAGCATTTT
CDR3aa: CAISDGNQPQHF

j_gene: TRBJ2-3
v_gene: TRBV6-4
d_gene: .
abundance: .
CDR3nt: TGTGCCAGCAGTGAAGGTAGCGGAGGGGATACGCAGTATTTT
CDR3aa: CASSEGSGGDTQYF

j_gene: TRBJ2-7
v_gene: TRBV7-8
d_gene: TRBD2
abundance: .
CDR3nt: TGTGCCAGCAGCCGGGAGGGGTTTGGGGCCGAGCAGTACTTC
CDR3aa: CASSREGFGAEQYF

j_gene: TRBJ2-3
v_gene: TRBV2
d_gene: .
abundance: .
CDR3nt: TGTGCCAGCAGTAGCCGGAAGCATAGCACAGATACGCAGTATTTT
CDR3aa: CASSSRKHSTDTQYF

j_gene: TRBJ1-1
v_gene: TRBV28
d_gene: TRBD1
abundance: once
CDR3nt: TGTGCCACCGACAGGGGAGGGAACACTGAGGCTTTCTTT
CDR3aa: CATDRGGNTEAFF

j_gene: TRBJ2-3
v_gene: TRBV18
d_gene: .
abundance: .
CDR3nt: TGTGCCAGCTCACCAGATCAGTTCACAGATACGCAGTATTTT
CDR3aa: CASSPDQFTDTQYF

j_gene: TRBJ2-3
v_gene: TRBV30
d_gene: TRBD2
abundance: .
CDR3nt: TGTGCCTACGGACTAGCGGGGGCAACAGATACGCAGTATTTT
CDR3aa: CAYGLAGATDTQYF

j_gene: TRBJ1-2
v_gene: TRBV27
d_gene: .
abundance: .
CDR3nt: TGTGCCAGCAGTCCAGACGGGGGGCTCGACTATGGCTACACCTTC
CDR3aa: CASSPDGGLDYGYTF

j_gene: TRBJ1-1
v_gene: TRBV30
d_gene: TRBD1
abundance: .
CDR3nt: TGTGCCTGGACCCCCCGAGGGGGCCTTATTCAAGCTTTCTTT
CDR3aa: CAWTPRGGLIQAFF

j_gene: TRBJ1-4
v_gene: TRBV5-6
d_gene: .
abundance: .
CDR3nt: TGTGCCAGCAGCTTTGAACAGGGAGAGGAAAAACTGTTTTTT
CDR3aa: CASSFEQGEEKLFF

j_gene: TRBJ2-1
v_gene: TRBV13
d_gene: .
abundance: .
CDR3nt: TGTGCCAGCAGCTTAGGCGGGGGTAATGAGCAGTTCTTC
CDR3aa: CASSLGGGNEQFF

j_gene: TRBJ2-7
v_gene: TRBV27
d_gene: TRBD1
abundance: .
CDR3nt: TGTGCCAGCAGTCCCATCCTCCACCTGACAGGGGACCCCTACGAGCAGTACTTC
CDR3aa: CASSPILHLTGDPYEQYF

j_gene: TRBJ1-5
v_gene: TRBV12-5
d_gene: TRBD1
abundance: .
CDR3nt: TGTGCTAGTGCCCGCTTAACAGGGGGACAGCCCCAGCATTTT
CDR3aa: CASARLTGGQPQHF

j_gene: TRBJ2-7
v_gene: TRBV6-5
d_gene: TRBD2
abundance: .
CDR3nt: TGTGCCAGCGCTGCGGGGGTAACCTACGAGCAGTACTTC
CDR3aa: CASAAGVTYEQYF

j_gene: TRBJ1-6
v_gene: TRBV2
d_gene: .
abundance: .
CDR3nt: TGTGCCAGCAGTTTAGAGGTGACCCTCCACTTT
CDR3aa: CASSLEVTLHF

j_gene: TRBJ1-5
v_gene: TRBV6-2/TRBV6-3
d_gene: .
abundance: .
CDR3nt: TGTGCCAGCACCCCTGGACAAGCCAGCAATCAGCCCCAGCATTTT
CDR3aa: CASTPGQASNQPQHF

j_gene: TRBJ2-7
v_gene: TRBV7-2
d_gene: .
abundance: once
CDR3nt: TGTGCCAGCAACCCCGGGGGCCGAGCCTACGAGCAGTACTTC
CDR3aa: CASNPGGRAYEQYF

j_gene: TRBJ2-3
v_gene: TRBV5-1
d_gene: .
abundance: .
CDR3nt: TGCGCCAGCAGCGTAGGAACGGGGGCACTTAGCACAGATACGCAGTATTTT
CDR3aa: CASSVGTGALSTDTQYF

j_gene: TRBJ2-5
v_gene: TRBV7-2
d_gene: .
abundance: .
CDR3nt: TGTGCCAGCAGCTTAGCGCTAGCTGTGGAGACCCAGTACTTC
CDR3aa: CASSLALAVETQYF

j_gene: TRBJ2-5
v_gene: TRBV12-5
d_gene: .
abundance: .
CDR3nt: TGTGCTAGTGGTCTATGGCAGGGGTCCCAGTACTTC
CDR3aa: CASGLWQGSQYF

j_gene: TRBJ1-1
v_gene: TRBV5-1
d_gene: .
abundance: .
CDR3nt: TGCGCCAGCAGAGAGGGAGCGAACACTGAAGCTTTCTTT
CDR3aa: CASREGANTEAFF

j_gene: TRBJ1-4
v_gene: TRBV5-8
d_gene: TRBD1
abundance: .
CDR3nt: TGTGCCAGCAGGGGACAGGGGGCAACTAATGAAAAACTGTTTTTT
CDR3aa: CASRGQGATNEKLFF

j_gene: TRBJ2-3
v_gene: TRBV5-1
d_gene: TRBD2
abundance: once
CDR3nt: TGCGCCAGCAGCTTGGAGGGACTAGCGGGGGGCCTAGATACGCAGTATTTT
CDR3aa: CASSLEGLAGGLDTQYF

j_gene: TRBJ1-2
v_gene: TRBV10-1
d_gene: .
abundance: once
CDR3nt: TGCGCCAGCATGCGGGGAGACTCCGGGAATGGCTACACCTTC
CDR3aa: CASMRGDSGNGYTF

j_gene: TRBJ1-6
v_gene: TRBV4-2
d_gene: TRBD1
abundance: once
CDR3nt: TGTGCCAGCAGCCCGGGACAGGGGGCTAATTCACCCCTCCACTTT
CDR3aa: CASSPGQGANSPLHF

j_gene: TRBJ1-4
v_gene: TRBV4-2
d_gene: .
abundance: .
CDR3nt: TGTGCCAGCAGCCAAGATCTAGGAGTCCCCAATGAAAAACTGTTTTTT
CDR3aa: CASSQDLGVPNEKLFF

j_gene: TRBJ2-2
v_gene: TRBV5-6
d_gene: TRBD1
abundance: .
CDR3nt: TGTGCCAGCAGCTTGGACAGGGGAGCCGGGGAGCTGTTTTTT
CDR3aa: CASSLDRGAGELFF

j_gene: TRBJ2-3
v_gene: TRBV24-1
d_gene: .
abundance: .
CDR3nt: TGTGCCACCAGGGCAGGGGTCACAGATACGCAGTATTTT
CDR3aa: CATRAGVTDTQYF